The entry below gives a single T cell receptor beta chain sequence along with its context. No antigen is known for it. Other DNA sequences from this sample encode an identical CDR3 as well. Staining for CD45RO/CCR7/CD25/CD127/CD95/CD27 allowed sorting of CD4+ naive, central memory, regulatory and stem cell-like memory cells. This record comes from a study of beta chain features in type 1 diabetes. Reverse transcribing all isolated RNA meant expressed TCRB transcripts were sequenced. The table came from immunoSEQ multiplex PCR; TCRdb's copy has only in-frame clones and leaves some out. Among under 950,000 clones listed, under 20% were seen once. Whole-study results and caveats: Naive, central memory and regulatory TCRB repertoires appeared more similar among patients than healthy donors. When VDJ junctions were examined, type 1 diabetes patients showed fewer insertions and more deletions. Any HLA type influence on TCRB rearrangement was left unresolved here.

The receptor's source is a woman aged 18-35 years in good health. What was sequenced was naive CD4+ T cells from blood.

CDR3 amino acids: CSAGGLYGYTF. The CDR3 DNA sequence: TGCAGTGCAGGGGGCCTCTATGGCTACACCTTC. The chain carries TRBV20-1 and TRBJ1-2, with TRBD1 identical over 7 bases. V shed 6 bases and J 4 bases; nucleotides not matched to a gene: 2. Germline assignment: CDR1 DFQATT and CDR2 SNEGSKA (reference sequence). This CDR3 region has 11 residues.